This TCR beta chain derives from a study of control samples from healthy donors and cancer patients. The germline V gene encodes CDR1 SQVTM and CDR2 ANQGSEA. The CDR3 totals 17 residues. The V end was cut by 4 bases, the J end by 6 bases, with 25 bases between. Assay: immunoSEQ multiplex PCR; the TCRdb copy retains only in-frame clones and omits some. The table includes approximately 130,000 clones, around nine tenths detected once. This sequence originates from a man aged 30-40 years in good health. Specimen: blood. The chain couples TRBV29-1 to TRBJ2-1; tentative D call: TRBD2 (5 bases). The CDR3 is CSVGSLRASPRFNEQFF. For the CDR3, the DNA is TGCAGCGTTGGGAGTTTAAGGGCTAGCCCCCGTTTCAATGAGCAGTTCTTC.